Following are 23 T cell receptor beta chains from one sample sequenced in a study of technical replicates of blood from four donors (dated by TCRdb to 2015 to 2018). Library preparation used the immunoSEQ multiplex PCR assay. The table comes from immuneACCESS by way of TCRdb, which keeps in-frame sequences with V and J called. Part of the clones is missing from these tables; in studies checked, under half for an unresolved V gene and the rest for unknown reasons. In this sample the table shows around 93,000 clones, about 95% of which occur a single time. Under 0.4% of the sample belongs to the ten largest clones. The specimen sequenced was T cells isolated from PBMCs. Receptors originate from a human donor in good health.

The gene calls are TRBV11-2 and TRBJ1-4, with D perhaps TRBD1 (5 bases). Trimming cost V 1 base and J 8 bases, with 14 bases left between them. Germline CDR1 SGHAT, CDR2 FQNNGV. The CDR3 runs 15 residues. In DNA, the CDR3 is TGTGCCAGCAGCTTAGCTCTTGTAAGGGGCGAAAAACTGTTTTTT. Its translation is CASSLALVRGEKLFF.

The chain is built from TRBV5-1 and TRBJ2-5, with D tentatively TRBD1 (5 bases). The CDR3 runs 14 residues. Germline V CDR1 and CDR2: SGHRS, YFSETQ. The V end was cut by 1 base, the J end by 3 bases, with 10 bases between. The CDR3 DNA is TGCGCCAGCAGCTTGTCGGGCAGGGAAGAGACCCAGTACTTC. It specifies CASSLSGREETQYF. Drawing the rest from reference TRBV5-1 and TRBJ2-5, the complete variable domain is KAGVTQTPRYLIKTRGQQVTLSCSPISGHRSVSWYQQTPGQGLQFLFEYFSETQRNKGNFPGRFSGRQFSNSRSEMNVSTLELGDSALYLCASSLSGREETQYFGPGTRLLVL.

This chain links TRBV10-3 with TRBJ1-3, with a possible D match to TRBD1 (5 bases). Germline CDR1 is ENHRY and CDR2 is SYGVKD. CDR3 length equals 13 residues. The ends were cut back, 7 bases at V and 1 base at J, with 8 bases in the middle. CDR3 coding DNA: TGTGCCATCAATCAGGGTTCTGGAAACACCATATATTTT. This codes for CAINQGSGNTIYF.

V is TRBV12-2 and J is TRBJ1-4. TRBV12-2 is labeled a pseudogene. The CDR3 consists of 15 residues. The CDR3 loop reads CASRLVWEGEEKLFF. CDR3 in DNA: TGTGCAAGTCGCTTAGTATGGGAGGGTGAGGAAAAACTGTTTTTT.

This chain joins TRBV5-4 and TRBJ1-4, with 7 bases lining up with TRBD1. V was clipped by 5 bases and J by 2 bases; unmatched bases: 3. The V gene's germline CDR1 is SGHNT and CDR2 YYREEE (reference sequence). The CDR3 runs 14 residues. The CDR3 DNA follows: TGTGCCAGCAGTATGGGACAGACTAATGAAAAACTGTTTTTT. Translated: CASSMGQTNEKLFF.

CDR3 nucleotides: TGTGCCAGCAGCCTACGGACTAGCGGGATAACATATGAGCAGTTCTTC. Residues: CASSLRTSGITYEQFF. This chain connects TRBV7-8 to TRBJ2-1, with 12 nucleotides matching TRBD2. From germline, CDR1 is SGHVS and CDR2 FQNEAQ. The CDR3 runs to 16 residues. V lost 5 bases, J lost 8 bases, and 10 bases stayed unmatched.

V gene TRBV10-1 combines with J gene TRBJ2-7; D is perhaps TRBD1 (5 bases). The CDR3 is 11 amino acids. Per germline, CDR1 WNHNN and CDR2 SYGVQD (reference sequence). V was shortened by 5 bases and J by 5 bases, with 7 bases between the two germline ends. In DNA, the CDR3 is TGCGCCAGCAGTTTAGGGGACGAGCAGTACTTC. Protein sequence: CASSLGDEQYF.

The V call is TRBV11-3, the J call TRBJ1-1; possibly TRBD1 for D (6 bases). Germline-derived CDR1 and CDR2 are SGHNT and YENEEA. Deletions cut 5 bases from V and 3 bases from J, with 19 bases between. The CDR3 extends over 16 amino acids. CDR3 loop: CASSQSSTGRDTEAFF. Here the CDR3 DNA reads TGTGCCAGCAGCCAATCCTCGACAGGCAGGGACACTGAAGCTTTCTTT.

This chain joins TRBV7-2 and TRBJ2-2; possibly TRBD2 for D (6 bases). The CDR3 has 17 amino acids. CDR1 is SGHTA and CDR2 is FQGNSA in the germline V gene. V was pared by 6 bases and J by 6 bases, with 23 bases between. The DNA for the CDR3 is TGTGCCAGCAGTCCCGGGACTTATCAGTGGGGGGCCGGGGAGCTGTTTTTT. As protein: CASSPGTYQWGAGELFF.

V is TRBV28 and J is TRBJ2-1, with 10 bases lining up with TRBD2. The CDR3 is 17 amino acids. With V trimmed by 10 bases and J by 8 bases, 20 bases remained unmatched. CDR1 is MDHEN and CDR2 is SYDVKM in the germline V gene. For the CDR3, the DNA is TGTGCCACCCGCGATGTGGGGGAACTAGCGGGATGGCATGAGCAGTTCTTC. Its translation is CATRDVGELAGWHEQFF.

The rearrangement uses TRBV21-1 and TRBJ1-5; the D call TRBD1 from the table was never checked on the DNA. TRBV21-1 is given as a pseudogene. CDR3 length: 18 residues. The CDR3 DNA reads TGTGCCAGCAGCAAAGCGAGGGACAGGGGCGGTAGCAATCAGCCCCAGCATTTT. Protein sequence: CASSKARDRGGSNQPQHF.

Only one count was recorded for this clone. The chain combines TRBV4-3 with TRBJ2-1; 7 positions agree with TRBD1. Germline lookup yields CDR1 LGHNA and CDR2 YSLEER. The CDR3 is made up of 19 amino acids. V lost 0 bases to trimming and J lost 2 bases; unmatched junction nucleotides: 13. Here the CDR3 DNA reads TGCGCCAGCAGCCAAGATTATGACAGGGCTCGATTACCCTACAATGAGCAGTTCTTC. Protein sequence: CASSQDYDRARLPYNEQFF.

The V gene is TRBV14, the J gene TRBJ1-4; a possible D gene is TRBD1 (5 bases). CDR3 length equals 16 residues. Germline V gives CDR1 SGHDN, CDR2 FVKESK. Trimming pared 2 bases from V and 0 bases from J, leaving 10 bases between. The CDR3 here is CASSQRGGATNEKLFF. For the CDR3, the DNA is TGTGCCAGCAGCCAACGCGGGGGTGCAACTAATGAAAAACTGTTTTTT.

This chain connects TRBV4-3 to TRBJ1-1; no firm D call. The V gene lost 0 bases and the J gene lost 0 bases, with 14 bases spanning the gap. This CDR3 comprises 17 residues. The germline V gene encodes CDR1 LGHNA and CDR2 YSLEER. The CDR3 bases are TGCGCCAGCAGCCAAGACCCATCTATCTTCGTGAACACTGAAGCTTTCTTT. Protein product: CASSQDPSIFVNTEAFF.

The chain recombines TRBV21-1 with TRBJ1-2; TRBD1, the table's D call, lacks a check against the DNA. TRBV21-1 is termed a pseudogene. The CDR3 totals 13 residues. The CDR3 is CASSGRTGTGYTF. CDR3 in DNA: TGTGCCAGCAGCGGGAGGACAGGGACTGGCTACACCTTC.

The chain uses TRBV27 and TRBJ1-5, with D uncertain. V was shortened by 3 bases and J by 2 bases, with 8 bases between the two germline ends. This CDR3 region has 14 residues. Germline CDR1 reads MNHEY; CDR2 reads SMNVEV (reference sequence). The DNA of the CDR3 is TGTGCCAGCAGTTTTAGGCAGGGCAATCAGCCCCAGCATTTT. Amino acid sequence: CASSFRQGNQPQHF.

The V call is TRBV30, the J call TRBJ1-2; TRBD1 is a possible D gene (6 bases). The CDR3 length is 13 residues. The V and J ends lost 0 bases and 7 bases respectively, with 12 bases between them. Germline CDR1 and CDR2: GTSNPN and SVGIG (reference sequence). This CDR3 is CAWSVHRETGYTF. Written as DNA, the CDR3 is TGTGCCTGGAGTGTACACAGGGAAACTGGCTACACCTTC.

The rearrangement links TRBV29-1 to TRBJ2-3, with D tentatively TRBD2 (5 bases). V was cut by 5 bases and J by 3 bases, with 12 bases left in between. The CDR3 runs to 13 residues. Germline V gene sequence: CDR1 SQVTM, CDR2 ANQGSEA. The DNA for the CDR3 is TGCAGCGTTCGCGGGTTGGGTACAGATACGCAGTATTTT. It encodes CSVRGLGTDTQYF.

The J gene is TRBJ2-7, the V gene TRBV27; 7 bases fit TRBD2. Germline CDR1 MNHEY, CDR2 SMNVEV (reference sequence). V dropped 7 bases and J dropped 6; count of bases not matched to a gene: 21. This CDR3 region has 17 residues. The DNA of the CDR3 is TGTGCCAGCACCTTAAGGCTTATGGCGGGAGAATCTGGCGAGCAGTACTTC. The encoded protein is CASTLRLMAGESGEQYF.

CDR3 region: CASSLHRDYGYTF. CDR3 nucleotide sequence: TGTGCCAGCAGTTTACACAGGGACTATGGCTACACCTTC. The chain carries TRBV6-1 and TRBJ1-2, with TRBD1 as a possible D gene (6 bases). Trimming removed 5 bases from V and 3 bases from J, with 10 bases in between. Germline V gene lookup returns CDR1 MNHNS and CDR2 SASEGT. The CDR3 spans 13 residues.

V is TRBV6-5 and J is TRBJ1-5; D is uncertain. V lost 6 bases to trimming and J lost 7 bases, with 10 bases between them. This CDR3 is built from 12 residues. CDR1 MNHEY and CDR2 SVGAGI come from the germline V gene. The CDR3 bases are TGTGCCAGCAGGGGCCCAGGCCAGCCCCAGCATTTT. Its protein product is CASRGPGQPQHF.

The chain joins TRBV6-5 to TRBJ2-7; TRBD2 is a possible D gene (5 bases). Trimming cost V 0 bases and J 3 bases, with 6 bases left between them. Per germline, CDR1 MNHEY and CDR2 SVGAGI. CDR3 length equals 13 residues. In nucleotides, the CDR3 is TGTGCCAGCAGTTACTCGGGAGTCTACGAGCAGTACTTC. Translating it yields CASSYSGVYEQYF.

The gene calls are TRBV30 and TRBJ1-5, with 10 positions matching TRBD1. Germline values: CDR1 GTSNPN, CDR2 SVGIG (reference sequence). The CDR3 spans 15 residues. The ends lost 1 base at V and 3 bases at J; junction bases unmatched: 3. The CDR3 nucleotides are TGTGCCTGGAGTGCCGGGACAGGGGCCAATCAGCCCCAGCATTTT. Translating gives CAWSAGTGANQPQHF.